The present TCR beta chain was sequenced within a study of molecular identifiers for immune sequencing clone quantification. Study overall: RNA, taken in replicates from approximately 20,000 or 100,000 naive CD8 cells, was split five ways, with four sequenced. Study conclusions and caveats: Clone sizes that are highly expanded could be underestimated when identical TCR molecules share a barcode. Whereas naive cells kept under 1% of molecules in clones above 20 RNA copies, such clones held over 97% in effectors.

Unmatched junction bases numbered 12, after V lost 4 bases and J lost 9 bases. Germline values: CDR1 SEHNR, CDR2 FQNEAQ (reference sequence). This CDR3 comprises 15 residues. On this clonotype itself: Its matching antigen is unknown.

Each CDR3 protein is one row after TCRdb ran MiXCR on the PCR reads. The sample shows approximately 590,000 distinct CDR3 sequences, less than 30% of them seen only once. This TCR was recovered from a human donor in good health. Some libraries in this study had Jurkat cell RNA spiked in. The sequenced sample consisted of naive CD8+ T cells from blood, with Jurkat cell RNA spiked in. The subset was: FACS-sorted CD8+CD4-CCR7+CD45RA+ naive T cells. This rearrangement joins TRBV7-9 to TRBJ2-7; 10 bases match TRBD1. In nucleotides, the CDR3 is TGTGCCAGCAGCTCCGGACAGGGGGAGAAGAACGCGCAGTACTTC. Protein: CASSSGQGEKNAQYF.